The 26 T cell receptor beta chains given below trace back to one sample, sequenced in a study of T cell responses to AZD1222 COVID-19 vaccine. The repertoire was sequenced with immunoSEQ multiplex PCR; TCRdb's copy has only in-frame clones and lacks some. Of over 110,000 clones in the sample, roughly 91% are singletons; the top ten hold approximately 5.3%. This specimen was peripheral blood, taken on day 0 of AZD1222 vaccination. The origin of the receptors is an adult in good health.

The rearrangement links TRBV24-1 to TRBJ2-2, with D uncertain. The CDR3 has 15 residues. CDR1 KGHDR and CDR2 SFDVKD come from the germline V gene. Trimming took 3 bases from V and 2 from J, leaving 9 bases between them. This CDR3 is CATSDTVLNTGELFF. The CDR3 DNA reads as TGTGCCACCAGTGATACAGTGCTAAACACCGGGGAGCTGTTTTTT.

This clone was recorded only once. The V gene is TRBV12-3 or TRBV12-4, the J gene TRBJ2-2; D uncertain. V was clipped by 6 bases and J by 4 bases, with 9 bases between them. This CDR3 region has 13 residues. The CDR3 here is CASRRISTGELFF. The CDR3 nucleotides read TGTGCCAGCAGGCGGATCTCCACCGGGGAGCTGTTTTTT.

The J gene is TRBJ2-5, the V gene TRBV6-1; possibly TRBD1 or TRBD2 for D (5 bases each). CDR3 length: 14 amino acids. Germline values: CDR1 MNHNS, CDR2 SASEGT. V was trimmed by 2 bases and J by 5 bases, leaving 12 bases between them. In nucleotides, the CDR3 is TGTGCCAGCAGTGAACAGCAGGGAGTGGAGACCCAGTACTTC. Protein product: CASSEQQGVETQYF.

The chain couples TRBV2 to TRBJ1-5, with 9 bases matching TRBD1. This CDR3 has 18 amino acids. CDR1 and CDR2 (germline): SNHLY, FYNNEI. V shed 1 base and J 2 bases; nucleotides not matched to a gene: 9. CDR3 loop: CASSEGQGGLGGNQPQHF. DNA for the CDR3: TGTGCCAGCAGTGAAGGACAGGGGGGCCTAGGCGGCAATCAGCCCCAGCATTTT.

The chain joins TRBV7-2 to TRBJ2-5, with 10 bases lining up with TRBD2. This CDR3 has 15 amino acids. Trimming cost V 1 base and J 3 bases; bases outside gene matches: 2. The germline CDR1 and CDR2 sequences are SGHTA and FQGNSA. The CDR3 nucleotides are TGTGCCAGCAGCTTAGTAGCGGGGGGTGAAGAGACCCAGTACTTC. Translation gives CASSLVAGGEETQYF.

This sequence joins TRBV19 and TRBJ2-2; a weak D match, TRBD2 (6 bases). The V end lost 6 bases, the J end lost 0 bases, and 8 bases lay between the germline ends. The CDR3 extends over 14 amino acids. The germline V gene has CDR1 LNHDA and CDR2 SQIVND (reference sequence). CDR3 protein: CASRAGPNTGELFF. CDR3 DNA: TGTGCCAGTAGGGCGGGACCGAACACCGGGGAGCTGTTTTTT.

The rearrangement uses TRBV3-1 (or the pseudogene TRBV3-2) and TRBJ1-1; tentative D call: TRBD1 (5 bases). Trimming removed 1 base at V and 1 base at J, with 16 bases between. This CDR3 contains 17 residues. CDR1 is LGHDT, CDR2 YNNKEL, per germline (reference sequence). DNA for the CDR3: TGTGCCAGCAGCCAAGTCCCTTCGCTAGGGGCGAACACTGAAGCTTTCTTT. It specifies CASSQVPSLGANTEAFF.

The gene calls are TRBV6-5 and TRBJ2-2; D is unclear. V shed 4 bases and J shed 2 bases, with 11 bases lying between them. Per the germline V gene, CDR1 is MNHEY and CDR2 is SVGAGI. This CDR3 region has 15 residues. The CDR3 DNA is TGTGCCAGCAGTTGGTATAGGGCCAACACCGGGGAGCTGTTTTTT. The encoded protein is CASSWYRANTGELFF.

The V call is TRBV11-2, the J call TRBJ2-7; TRBD2 agrees at 13 bases. V lost 5 bases and J lost 4; bases outside the gene matches: 5. From germline, CDR1 is SGHAT and CDR2 FQNNGV. CDR3 length equals 15 residues. The chain's CDR3 is CASSRRTSGRYEQYF. The CDR3 nucleotides read TGTGCCAGCAGCCGACGGACTAGCGGGAGATACGAGCAGTACTTC.

The CDR3 DNA follows: TGTGCCACCGCGGGTACAGGGCTCGGTGAAGCTTTCTTT. It yields the protein CATAGTGLGEAFF. The V and J genes are TRBV19 and TRBJ1-1; D is perhaps TRBD1 (6 bases). The CDR3 extends over 13 amino acids. Germline V gives CDR1 LNHDA, CDR2 SQIVND (reference sequence). Deletions cut 10 bases from V and 7 bases from J, with 19 bases between. The full variable domain, completed using reference TRBV19 and TRBJ1-1, is DGGITQSPKYLFRKEGQNVTLSCEQNLNHDAMYWYRQDPGQGLRLIYYSQIVNDFQKGDIAEGYSVSREKKESFPLTVTSAQKNPTAFYLCATAGTGLGEAFFGQGTRLTVV.

This chain links TRBV25-1 with TRBJ1-1; no definite D call. Trimming took 0 bases from V and 1 from J, leaving 9 bases between them. Germline values: CDR1 MGHDK, CDR2 SYGVNS. CDR3 size: 15 residues. This CDR3 is CASSEYRVENTEAFF. The CDR3 region has the DNA TGTGCCAGCAGTGAATATCGGGTAGAGAACACTGAAGCTTTCTTT. Based on the CDR3 plus reference TRBV25-1 and TRBJ1-1, the full variable domain is EADIYQTPRYLVIGTGKKITLECSQTMGHDKMYWYQQDPGMELHLIHYSYGVNSTEKGDLSSESTVSRIRTEHFPLTLESARPSHTSQYLCASSEYRVENTEAFFGQGTRLTVV.

This clone was observed once. This chain joins TRBV3-1 (or the pseudogene TRBV3-2) and TRBJ1-2; the match to TRBD1 covers 8 bases. Trimming at V came to 1 base and at J to 8 bases, leaving 6 bases not matched to a gene. CDR3 length: 14 amino acids. The germline V gene encodes CDR1 LGHDT and CDR2 YNNKEL (reference sequence). CDR3 in amino acids: CASSQVGDRSGYTF. The CDR3 nucleotides read TGTGCCAGCAGCCAAGTAGGGGACAGGTCAGGCTACACCTTC.

This clone was observed once. The rearrangement uses TRBV6-2 or TRBV6-3 and TRBJ1-2; D unclear. V lost 2 bases and J 6 bases, leaving 7 bases between the germline ends. This CDR3 contains 12 residues. Germline V gene data show CDR1 as MNHEY and CDR2 as SVGEGT. CDR3 loop: CASSYTTHGYTF. The DNA of the CDR3 is TGTGCCAGCAGTTACACTACACATGGCTACACCTTC.

CDR3 loop: CASSLESETYNEQFF. Written as DNA, the CDR3 is TGTGCCAGCAGTCTCGAGTCCGAAACGTACAATGAGCAGTTCTTC. V is TRBV6-5 and J is TRBJ2-1; D is unclear. The germline gives CDR1 MNHEY, CDR2 SVGAGI. The ends were cut back, 5 bases at V and 4 bases at J, with 15 bases in the middle. The length of the CDR3 is 15 residues.

The chain joins TRBV7-3 to TRBJ1-2, with D perhaps matching TRBD1 (6 bases). In germline, CDR1 is SGHTA, CDR2 FQGTGA. Trimming stripped 8 bases from V and 4 bases from J, with 14 bases between. The CDR3 has 13 amino acids. This chain's CDR3 is CASGQGFPYGYTF. CDR3 nucleotides: TGTGCCAGCGGCCAGGGGTTTCCCTATGGCTACACCTTC.

The chain recombines TRBV10-3 with TRBJ1-5; 7 bases align to TRBD1. Germline V lookup: CDR1 ENHRY, CDR2 SYGVKD. V was pared by 6 bases and J by 3 bases, with 2 bases of the junction left unmatched. The CDR3 contains 13 residues. CDR3 protein: CAIRGTDNQPQHF. The CDR3 bases are TGTGCCATCAGGGGGACAGACAATCAGCCCCAGCATTTT.

The chain is built from TRBV19 and TRBJ1-6; maybe TRBD1 (5 bases). The V end lost 3 bases, the J end lost 6 bases, and 12 bases lay between the germline ends. CDR1 and CDR2 from the germline V gene are LNHDA and SQIVND (reference sequence). The CDR3 loop spans 15 amino acids. The CDR3 loop is CASSIQQEGNSPLHF. The CDR3 region has the DNA TGTGCCAGTAGTATTCAACAGGAGGGTAATTCACCCCTCCACTTT.

The chain couples TRBV7-2 to TRBJ1-5; D perhaps matches TRBD1 (5 bases). This CDR3 contains 15 residues. V was shortened by 5 bases and J by 4 bases, with 15 bases between the two germline ends. Germline V gene data show CDR1 as SGHTA and CDR2 as FQGNSA. The DNA for the CDR3 is TGTGCCAGCAGCCCCTTGGGGGGGGTAAATCAGCCCCAGCATTTT. Amino acid sequence: CASSPLGGVNQPQHF.

CDR3 loop: CASSYSDGRNTGELFF. The CDR3 coding sequence is TGTGCCAGCAGTTACTCGGACGGGAGGAACACCGGGGAGCTGTTTTTT. The chain combines TRBV6-5 with TRBJ2-2; perhaps TRBD2 as D (6 bases). The V gene's germline CDR1 is MNHEY and CDR2 SVGAGI. V was clipped by 0 bases and J by 1 base, with 9 bases between them. The CDR3 covers 16 residues.

This chain links TRBV29-1 with TRBJ2-1, with 9 bases that match TRBD1. Per germline, CDR1 SQVTM and CDR2 ANQGSEA. CDR3 size: 14 residues. V lost 6 bases and J lost 8; bases outside the gene matches: 11. The CDR3, as DNA: TGCAGCGTGATACGGGACAGGGCGAGAGATGAGCAGTTCTTC. Its translation is CSVIRDRARDEQFF.

This chain connects TRBV6-4 to TRBJ1-5; no clear D. This CDR3 has 14 amino acids. Per the germline V gene, CDR1 is MRHNA and CDR2 is SNTAGT. V lost 2 bases and J 7 bases, leaving 12 bases between the germline ends. Here the CDR3 reads CASSDGPLRQPQHF. The CDR3 DNA is TGTGCCAGCAGTGACGGGCCCCTCAGGCAGCCCCAGCATTTT.

This clone was seen only a few times. The chain uses TRBV30 and TRBJ1-5; no reliable D call. V shed 2 bases and J shed 3 bases, with 8 bases lying between them. The CDR3 loop spans 13 amino acids. Germline V gene lookup returns CDR1 GTSNPN and CDR2 SVGIG (reference sequence). The CDR3, as DNA: TGTGCCTGGAGTTCCCAATACAATCAGCCCCAGCATTTT. Its translation is CAWSSQYNQPQHF.

The V gene is TRBV7-9, the J gene TRBJ2-5, with D tentatively TRBD1 (6 bases). Germline CDR1 SEHNR, CDR2 FQNEAQ (reference sequence). The CDR3 is 16 residues long. The V and J ends lost 1 base and 4 bases respectively, with 16 bases between them. CDR3 in DNA: TGTGCCAGCAGCTTAGTCGGCGCAGGGGTATCAGAGACCCAGTACTTC. Amino acid sequence: CASSLVGAGVSETQYF.

The chain couples TRBV7-3 to TRBJ2-6; D possibly matches TRBD1 or TRBD2 (5 bases each). V was trimmed by 1 base and J by 4 bases, leaving 8 bases between them. CDR1 is SGHTA and CDR2 is FQGTGA in the germline V gene. The CDR3 extends over 15 amino acids. The CDR3 DNA reads as TGTGCCAGCAGCTTAAAGGGGACCGGGGCCAACGTCCTGACTTTC. It codes for CASSLKGTGANVLTF.

This rearrangement joins TRBV9 to TRBJ1-2, with 7 bases identical to TRBD1. This CDR3 region has 13 residues. Germline values: CDR1 SGDLS, CDR2 YYNGEE. After removal of 4 bases from V and 4 bases from J, the junction contained 4 bases not matched to a gene. CDR3 DNA: TGTGCCAGCAGCCCCAGGGGGGCCTATGGCTACACCTTC. Translated, it gives CASSPRGAYGYTF.

Comment on this clone: Different DNA sequences within this sample yield the same CDR3. The rearrangement uses TRBV20-1 and TRBJ2-7; no firm D call. V was cut by 6 bases and J by 0 bases, with 6 bases left in between. Germline CDR1 and CDR2: DFQATT and SNEGSKA (reference sequence). The CDR3 is 11 amino acids. The CDR3 bases are TGCAGTGCGAGTGACTCCTACGAGCAGTACTTC. This sequence encodes CSASDSYEQYF.